These T cell receptor beta chains were read from a single sample in a study of blood T cell repertoires in COVID-19. Libraries were prepared by immunoSEQ multiplex PCR; TCRdb keeps only in-frame clonotypes and omits some of them. The sample includes 400,000 to 500,000 clones, roughly 89% of them seen just once. Sequencing was performed on peripheral blood. These receptors were taken from a woman aged 25 to 39 with active or convalescent COVID-19. Both conserved end residues are trimmed from each CDR3. The order of the fields is V gene, CDR3 protein.

v_call: TRBV3-1/TRBV3-2; cdr3_aa: ASSQGFRNFEAF
v_call: TRBV10-2; cdr3_aa: ASSGQGSTDTQY
v_call: TRBV27; cdr3_aa: ASSSGQGSYNSPLH
v_call: TRBV28; cdr3_aa: ASSILNYGYT
v_call: TRBV13; cdr3_aa: ASSLGGTGEVEQY
v_call: TRBV13; cdr3_aa: ASSLVRLAGDRGTDTQY
v_call: TRBV5-1; cdr3_aa: ASSHAQGQETQY
v_call: TRBV25-1; cdr3_aa: ASRGGLGDTQY
v_call: TRBV18; cdr3_aa: ASSPNQAGGKNIQY
v_call: TRBV30; cdr3_aa: AWSVRGGGYGYT
v_call: TRBV11-2; cdr3_aa: ASSLGQIQETQY
v_call: TRBV5-6; cdr3_aa: ASSIGTVKTQY
v_call: TRBV6-5; cdr3_aa: ASRQQGALNTEAF
v_call: TRBV18; cdr3_aa: ASSPRQANTGELF
v_call: TRBV27; cdr3_aa: ASGSSSGANVLT
v_call: TRBV19; cdr3_aa: ASSTKFPGQRGLAGGAGDTQY
v_call: TRBV5-4; cdr3_aa: ASSGTGGVAPLH
v_call: TRBV5-8; cdr3_aa: ASSPLLVGWDTGELF
v_call: TRBV5-1; cdr3_aa: ASRGGAETDTQY
v_call: TRBV2; cdr3_aa: ASIWAGGVDGYT
v_call: TRBV19; cdr3_aa: ASSTGGPDSNYGYT
v_call: TRBV2; cdr3_aa: ASSVPWTGTMNTEAF
v_call: TRBV29-1; cdr3_aa: SVGSRDKNTEAF
v_call: TRBV30; cdr3_aa: AWSALTGKDTEAF
v_call: TRBV5-1; cdr3_aa: ASSAGTGGNEAF
v_call: TRBV7-2; cdr3_aa: ASSTVERNEQF
v_call: TRBV24-1; cdr3_aa: ATSDNGTGGFKDTEAF
v_call: TRBV5-1; cdr3_aa: ASSPPNSGDNEQF
v_call: TRBV7-2; cdr3_aa: ASSLGQVHVGGYT
v_call: TRBV5-6; cdr3_aa: ASSLDGESTDTQY
v_call: TRBV19; cdr3_aa: ASSPTAYNEQF
v_call: TRBV4-1; cdr3_aa: ASSQGTLRDSPLH
v_call: TRBV18; cdr3_aa: ASSPPSGSSYNEQF
v_call: TRBV11-2; cdr3_aa: ASSSGLALRPYNEQF
v_call: TRBV5-8; cdr3_aa: ASSSGTLPTNEKLF
v_call: TRBV6-1; cdr3_aa: ASSESGGNQPQH
v_call: TRBV30; cdr3_aa: AWNVAGVSYGYT
v_call: TRBV19; cdr3_aa: ASSAPGQMNTEAF
v_call: TRBV27; cdr3_aa: ASRAAGTAHTIY
v_call: TRBV29-1; cdr3_aa: SVQFIGGQTFYGYT
v_call: TRBV27; cdr3_aa: ASSVGGYSNQPQH
v_call: TRBV2; cdr3_aa: ASSEIEGSGEKLF
v_call: TRBV6-1; cdr3_aa: ASSSGTLSNQPQH
v_call: TRBV7-9; cdr3_aa: ASSPIPAGGETQY
v_call: TRBV3-1/TRBV3-2; cdr3_aa: ASSPRTYPYEQY
v_call: TRBV11-2; cdr3_aa: ASSLRDRAPSDTGELF
v_call: TRBV19; cdr3_aa: ASSSDRLQKSYT
v_call: TRBV9; cdr3_aa: ASTWAGGDTQY
v_call: TRBV7-8; cdr3_aa: ASSLSVDRRDTYEQY
v_call: TRBV30; cdr3_aa: AWSVTAGFSPLH
v_call: TRBV5-1; cdr3_aa: ASSFGTGMENSPLH
v_call: TRBV27; cdr3_aa: ASAGAGGYGYT
v_call: TRBV15; cdr3_aa: ATSSWVREGNNEQF
v_call: TRBV5-1; cdr3_aa: ASSLERPGGRNTEAF
v_call: TRBV29-1; cdr3_aa: SERQSADTQY
v_call: TRBV15; cdr3_aa: ATSRDYLAGSYEQY
v_call: TRBV11-2; cdr3_aa: ASSLPTGGREDIQY